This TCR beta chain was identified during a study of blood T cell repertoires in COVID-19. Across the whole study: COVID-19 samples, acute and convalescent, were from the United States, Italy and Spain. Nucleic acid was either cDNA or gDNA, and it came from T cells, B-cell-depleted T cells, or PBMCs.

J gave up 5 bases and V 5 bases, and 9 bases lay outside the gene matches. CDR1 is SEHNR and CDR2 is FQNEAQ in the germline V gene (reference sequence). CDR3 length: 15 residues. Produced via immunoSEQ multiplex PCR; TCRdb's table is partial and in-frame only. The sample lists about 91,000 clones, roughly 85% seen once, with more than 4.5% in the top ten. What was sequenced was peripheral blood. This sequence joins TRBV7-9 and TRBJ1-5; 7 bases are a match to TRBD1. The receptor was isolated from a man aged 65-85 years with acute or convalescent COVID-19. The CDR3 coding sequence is TGTGCCAGCAGCCCCTCCGGGCAGGGGGATCAGCCCCAGCATTTT. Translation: CASSPSGQGDQPQHF.